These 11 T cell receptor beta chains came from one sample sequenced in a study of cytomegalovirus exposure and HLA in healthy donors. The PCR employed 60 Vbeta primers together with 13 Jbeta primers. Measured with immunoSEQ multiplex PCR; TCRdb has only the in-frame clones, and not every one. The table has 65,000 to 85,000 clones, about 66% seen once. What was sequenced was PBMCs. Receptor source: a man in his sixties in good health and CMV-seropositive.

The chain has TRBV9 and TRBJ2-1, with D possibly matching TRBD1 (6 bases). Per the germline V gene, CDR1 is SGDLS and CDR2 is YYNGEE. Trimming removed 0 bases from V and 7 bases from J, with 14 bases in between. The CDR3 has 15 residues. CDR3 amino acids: CASSVALGQGNEQFF. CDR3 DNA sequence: TGTGCCAGCAGCGTAGCTCTGGGCCAGGGGAATGAGCAGTTCTTC. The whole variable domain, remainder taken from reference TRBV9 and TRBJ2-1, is DSGVTQTPKHLITATGQRVTLRCSPRSGDLSVYWYQQSLDQGLQFLIQYYNGEERAKGNILERFSAQQFPDLHSELNLSSLELGDSALYFCASSVALGQGNEQFFGPGTRLTVL.

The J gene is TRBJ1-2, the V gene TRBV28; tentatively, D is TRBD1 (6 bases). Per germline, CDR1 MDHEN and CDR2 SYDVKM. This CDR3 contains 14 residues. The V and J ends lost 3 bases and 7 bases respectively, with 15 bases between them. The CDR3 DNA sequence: TGTGCCAGCAGTTTCTTGGGGGCGGCTCTTGGCTACACCTTC. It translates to CASSFLGAALGYTF.

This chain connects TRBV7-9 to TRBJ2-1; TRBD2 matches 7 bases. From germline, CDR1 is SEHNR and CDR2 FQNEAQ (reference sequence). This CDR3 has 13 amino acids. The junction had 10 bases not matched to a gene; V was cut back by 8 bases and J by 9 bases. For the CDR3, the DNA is TGTGCCAGCCGGGTTGGTCGGGAGGTTGAGCAGTTCTTC. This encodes CASRVGREVEQFF.

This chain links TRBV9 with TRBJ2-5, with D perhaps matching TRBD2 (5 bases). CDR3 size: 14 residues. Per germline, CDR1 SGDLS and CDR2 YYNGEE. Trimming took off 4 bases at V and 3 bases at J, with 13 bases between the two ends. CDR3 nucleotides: TGTGCCAGCAGCTTGTGGGAGTCCGAAGAGACCCAGTACTTC. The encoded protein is CASSLWESEETQYF.

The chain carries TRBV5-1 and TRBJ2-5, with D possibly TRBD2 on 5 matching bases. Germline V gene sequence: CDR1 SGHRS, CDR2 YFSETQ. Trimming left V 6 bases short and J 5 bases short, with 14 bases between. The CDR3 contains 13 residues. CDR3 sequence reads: CASKEPRAETQYF. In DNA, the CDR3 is TGCGCCAGCAAGGAGCCGAGGGCGGAGACCCAGTACTTC.

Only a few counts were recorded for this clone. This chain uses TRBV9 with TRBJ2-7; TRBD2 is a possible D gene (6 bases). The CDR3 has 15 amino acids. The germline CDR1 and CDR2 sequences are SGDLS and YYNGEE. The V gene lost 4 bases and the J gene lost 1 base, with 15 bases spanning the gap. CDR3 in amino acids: CASSPQPGTSYEQYF. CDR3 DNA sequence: TGTGCCAGCAGCCCCCAGCCGGGGACTTCCTACGAGCAGTACTTC.

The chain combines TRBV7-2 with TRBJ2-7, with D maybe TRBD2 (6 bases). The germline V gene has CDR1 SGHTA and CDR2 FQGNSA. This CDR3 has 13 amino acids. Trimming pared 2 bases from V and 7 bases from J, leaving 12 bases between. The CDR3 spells CASSLNSGWEQYF. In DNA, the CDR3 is TGTGCCAGCAGCTTAAATAGCGGATGGGAGCAGTACTTC.

CDR3 bases: TGTGCCAGCAGTGATACAGGGGGCATCTGGTACGAGCAGTACTTC. It codes for CASSDTGGIWYEQYF. V is TRBV5-4 and J is TRBJ2-7; 9 bases align to TRBD1. After removal of 5 bases from V and 4 bases from J, the junction contained 10 bases not matched to a gene. CDR1 and CDR2 from the germline V gene are SGHNT and YYREEE (reference sequence). The CDR3 totals 15 residues. Full variable domain (rest looked up from reference TRBV5-4 and TRBJ2-7): ETGVTQSPTHLIKTRGQQVTLRCSSQSGHNTVSWYQQALGQGPQFIFQYYREEENGRGNFPPRFSGLQFPNYSSELNVNALELDDSALYLCASSDTGGIWYEQYFGPGTRLTVT.

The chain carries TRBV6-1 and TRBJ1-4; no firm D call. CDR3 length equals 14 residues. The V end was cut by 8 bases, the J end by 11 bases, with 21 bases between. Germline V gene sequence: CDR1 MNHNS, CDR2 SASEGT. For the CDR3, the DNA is TGTGCCAGCGGGCCGTGGGTGTCGGCTGGGAAACTGTTTTTT. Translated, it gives CASGPWVSAGKLFF.

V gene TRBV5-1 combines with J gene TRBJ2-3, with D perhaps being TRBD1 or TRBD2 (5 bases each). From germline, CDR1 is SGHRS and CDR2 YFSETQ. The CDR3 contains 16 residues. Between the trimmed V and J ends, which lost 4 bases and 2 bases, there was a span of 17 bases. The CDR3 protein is CASSMGVQAVTDTQYF. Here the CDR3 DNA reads TGCGCCAGCAGCATGGGGGTACAGGCGGTCACAGATACGCAGTATTTT.

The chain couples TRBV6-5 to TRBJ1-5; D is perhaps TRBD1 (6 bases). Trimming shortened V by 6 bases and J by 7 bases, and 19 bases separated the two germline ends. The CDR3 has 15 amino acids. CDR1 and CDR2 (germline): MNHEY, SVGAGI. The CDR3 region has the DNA TGTGCCAGCAGACGAAACGACAGGTCGGGGCAGCCCCAGCATTTT. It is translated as CASRRNDRSGQPQHF.